This passage covers 15 T cell receptor beta chains from one sample sequenced in a study of STAT3 mutations in large granular lymphocyte leukemia. Study results and caveats: Every T-cell large granular lymphocyte leukemia patient had at least one immunodominant TCR beta clonotype.

These receptors lack a known antigen. This table comes from immunoSEQ multiplex PCR, and its TCRdb copy is limited to in-frame clones, with some not included. The table includes roughly 5,400 clones, about 94% detected once. Sequenced input: peripheral blood mononuclear cells. The receptors shown here come from a man aged 55 to 70 with T-cell large granular lymphocyte leukemia. Some clones in this sample may be carry-over from other donors' samples.

This clone was seen just once. The V call is TRBV29-1, the J call TRBJ2-7, with a possible D match to TRBD1 (6 bases). The CDR3 is made up of 13 amino acids. Germline CDR1 and CDR2: SQVTM and ANQGSEA. Trimming removed 4 bases at V and 3 bases at J, with 13 bases between. Here the CDR3 reads CSVVWTEVYEQYF. Written as DNA, the CDR3 is TGCAGCGTTGTTTGGACAGAGGTCTACGAGCAGTACTTC.

The chain couples TRBV30 to TRBJ1-5; 7 nucleotides line up with TRBD1. Trimming at V came to 7 bases and at J to 4 bases, leaving 10 bases not matched to a gene. The CDR3 totals 14 residues. Per germline, CDR1 GTSNPN and CDR2 SVGIG (reference sequence). CDR3 region: CAYRQGSGNQPQHF. The DNA of the CDR3 is TGTGCCTACAGACAGGGCTCGGGTAATCAGCCCCAGCATTTT.

The V call is TRBV6-6, the J call TRBJ2-1; tentatively, D is TRBD1 or TRBD2 (5 bases each). V lost 2 bases to trimming and J lost 0 bases, with 11 bases between them. This CDR3 comprises 16 residues. CDR1 MNHNY and CDR2 SVGAGI come from the germline V gene (reference sequence). The DNA for the CDR3 is TGTGCCAGCAGTTACGTCGGGACGAGCTCCTACAATGAGCAGTTCTTC. Protein sequence: CASSYVGTSSYNEQFF.

This clone was observed once. The chain links TRBV21-1 to TRBJ2-7; no DNA check was done on the table's D call, TRBD2. TRBV21-1 is annotated as a pseudogene. The CDR3 loop spans 13 amino acids. The CDR3 nucleotides read TGTGCGAACCAAGGAGGCGGGGCCTACGAGCAGTACTTC. This codes for CANQGGGAYEQYF.

V usage is TRBV5-1 and J usage is TRBJ2-5, with D possibly TRBD1 on 5 matching bases. Looked up from germline, CDR1 is SGHRS and CDR2 is YFSETQ. Trimming stripped 4 bases from V and 2 bases from J, with 15 bases between. The CDR3 runs to 15 residues. The CDR3 is CASSPAVTVQETQYF. The CDR3 nucleotides are TGCGCCAGCAGCCCGGCGGTGACAGTACAAGAGACCCAGTACTTC.

The chain uses TRBV2 and TRBJ2-7; TRBD2 aligns across 7 bases. Germline CDR1 reads SNHLY; CDR2 reads FYNNEI. The CDR3 has 15 residues. After removal of 10 bases from V and 3 bases from J, the junction contained 15 bases not matched to a gene. This CDR3 reads CATSPRGGFIYEQYF. DNA for the CDR3: TGTGCCACCAGCCCCCGGGGAGGGTTTATCTACGAGCAGTACTTC.

The chain is built from TRBV19 and TRBJ1-2, with 10 bases matching TRBD1. V lost 2 bases and J lost 1; bases outside the gene matches: 16. Looked up from germline, CDR1 is LNHDA and CDR2 is SQIVND (reference sequence). This CDR3 region has 20 residues. The CDR3 DNA reads TGTGCCAGTAGTATAACCCCAAGAAGGACAGGGGGTATCATTAACTATGGCTACACCTTC. It is translated as CASSITPRRTGGIINYGYTF.

The chain couples TRBV6-5 to TRBJ2-1, with D possibly being TRBD2 (5 bases). Trimming cost V 0 bases and J 3 bases, with 9 bases left between them. The CDR3 sequence is 15 residues long. The germline gives CDR1 MNHEY, CDR2 SVGAGI. The CDR3 DNA reads as TGTGCCAGCAGTTACTCACAGCGGATCTACAATGAGCAGTTCTTC. Translated: CASSYSQRIYNEQFF.

V usage is TRBV13 and J usage is TRBJ2-1; D uncertain. The germline V and J ends were trimmed by 1 base and 8 bases, with 12 bases remaining between them. The CDR3 is made up of 14 amino acids. Germline V gene lookup returns CDR1 PRHDT and CDR2 FYEKMQ (reference sequence). The CDR3 DNA is TGTGCCAGCAGCTTAGATGGACGGCCGGATGAGCAGTTCTTC. This encodes CASSLDGRPDEQFF.

The CDR3 reads CASSLTPEWGTYEQYF. CDR3 nucleotides: TGTGCCAGCAGCTTGACACCCGAATGGGGAACCTACGAGCAGTACTTC. The chain is built from TRBV5-4 and TRBJ2-7; D remains ambiguous. Germline CDR1 and CDR2: SGHNT and YYREEE (reference sequence). The germline V and J ends were trimmed by 1 base and 2 bases, with 16 bases remaining between them. The CDR3 runs 16 residues. Combining the CDR3 with reference TRBV5-4 and TRBJ2-7 gives the whole variable domain ETGVTQSPTHLIKTRGQQVTLRCSSQSGHNTVSWYQQALGQGPQFIFQYYREEENGRGNFPPRFSGLQFPNYSSELNVNALELDDSALYLCASSLTPEWGTYEQYFGPGTRLTVT.

V gene TRBV30 combines with J gene TRBJ2-7; tentatively, D is TRBD1 (5 bases). Deletions cut 4 bases from V and 2 bases from J, with 9 bases between. Germline CDR1 reads GTSNPN; CDR2 reads SVGIG (reference sequence). This CDR3 comprises 12 residues. Here the CDR3 DNA reads TGTGCCTGGAAAAGGGGCCCCTACGAGCAGTACTTC. Residues: CAWKRGPYEQYF.

This chain joins TRBV20-1 and TRBJ1-4, with no clear D. V was pared by 1 base and J by 8 bases, with 5 bases between. Germline loops: CDR1 DFQATT, CDR2 SNEGSKA (reference sequence). The CDR3 covers 11 residues. CDR3 in DNA: TGCAGTGCTAGAGTGGGAGAAAAACTGTTTTTT. This codes for CSARVGEKLFF.

This clone was seen a handful of times. V gene TRBV27 combines with J gene TRBJ2-2; D might be TRBD1 (6 bases). Germline CDR1 is MNHEY and CDR2 is SMNVEV (reference sequence). Deletions cut 9 bases from V and 6 bases from J, with 8 bases between. The CDR3 length is 11 residues. The CDR3 here is CASSGAGELFF. CDR3 sequence (DNA): TGTGCCAGTTCAGGGGCCGGGGAGCTGTTTTTT.

The rearrangement joins TRBV5-1 to TRBJ2-7, with 8 bases fitting TRBD1. From germline, CDR1 is SGHRS and CDR2 YFSETQ. Trimming removed 4 bases from V and 2 bases from J; junction bases left unmatched: 8. This CDR3 region has 15 residues. The CDR3, as DNA: TGCGCCAGCAGCCTAACGACAGGGGTTGCCTACGAGCAGTACTTC. This codes for CASSLTTGVAYEQYF. Full variable domain (rest looked up from reference TRBV5-1 and TRBJ2-7): KAGVTQTPRYLIKTRGQQVTLSCSPISGHRSVSWYQQTPGQGLQFLFEYFSETQRNKGNFPGRFSGRQFSNSRSEMNVSTLELGDSALYLCASSLTTGVAYEQYFGPGTRLTVT.

V gene TRBV7-9 combines with J gene TRBJ2-7; 10 positions agree with TRBD1. CDR1 SEHNR and CDR2 FQNEAQ come from the germline V gene (reference sequence). The V gene end was trimmed by 4 bases and the J gene end by 2 bases; junction bases not matched to a gene: 14. There are 18 residues in the CDR3. CDR3 region: CASSSTWDRGHFPYEQYF. The CDR3 DNA is TGTGCCAGCAGCTCTACGTGGGACAGGGGACATTTTCCCTACGAGCAGTACTTC.